Listed below are T cell receptor beta chains from one sample, sequenced in a study of blood T cell repertoires in COVID-19. Sequencing used immunoSEQ multiplex PCR; TCRdb keeps in-frame clones, though not all of them. The sample records about 260,000 clones, 91% being singletons. Sequenced sample: peripheral blood. These receptors came from a person between 18 and 30 years old with COVID-19, enrolled during active disease. Both conserved end residues are part of each CDR3. Each record gives: V gene, J gene, CDR3 protein.

V gene: TRBV27; J gene: TRBJ1-1; CDR3 protein: CASSLGQGRNTEAFF
V gene: TRBV6-4; J gene: TRBJ2-1; CDR3 protein: CASSDGAGAHNEQFF
V gene: TRBV14; J gene: TRBJ2-5; CDR3 protein: CASSAHRGGETQYF
V gene: TRBV2; J gene: TRBJ2-7; CDR3 protein: CAIGGQGPGEQYF
V gene: TRBV15; J gene: TRBJ2-1; CDR3 protein: CATKRGSSSYNEQFF
V gene: TRBV19; J gene: TRBJ2-7; CDR3 protein: CASSMGQLYEQYF
V gene: TRBV21-1; J gene: TRBJ1-1; CDR3 protein: CASLRAGGEGTEAFF
V gene: TRBV7-8; J gene: TRBJ2-1; CDR3 protein: CASSLVPGASGRKDEQFF
V gene: TRBV5-1; J gene: TRBJ2-2; CDR3 protein: CASSLAGGEATGELFF
V gene: TRBV19; J gene: TRBJ1-1; CDR3 protein: CASSYSEMNTEAFF
V gene: TRBV2; J gene: TRBJ2-1; CDR3 protein: CASSGSSGDNEQFF
V gene: TRBV9; J gene: TRBJ2-1; CDR3 protein: CASSVGTSEQFF
V gene: TRBV19; J gene: TRBJ2-7; CDR3 protein: CASSSGSGGEQYF
V gene: TRBV5-4; J gene: TRBJ2-5; CDR3 protein: CASSWGTSGIKTQYF
V gene: TRBV5-1; J gene: TRBJ2-7; CDR3 protein: CASSPGTGAYEQYF
V gene: TRBV14; J gene: TRBJ2-7; CDR3 protein: CASSQDYRTYQDSGTYEQYF
V gene: TRBV29-1; J gene: TRBJ1-2; CDR3 protein: CSVAGDGYTF
V gene: TRBV18; J gene: TRBJ2-1; CDR3 protein: CASCRDRQYNEQFF
V gene: TRBV4-1; J gene: TRBJ2-7; CDR3 protein: CASSQERAGNGRSYEQYF
V gene: TRBV19; J gene: TRBJ1-5; CDR3 protein: CASSISGQQPQHF
V gene: TRBV4-1; J gene: TRBJ2-3; CDR3 protein: CASSPPGLAEPWEDTQYF
V gene: TRBV13; J gene: TRBJ2-3; CDR3 protein: CASSLSGRASTDTQYF
V gene: TRBV9; J gene: TRBJ1-6; CDR3 protein: CASSRSGASNNSPLHF